These 9 T cell receptor beta chains originate from one sample sequenced in a study of blood T cell repertoires in COVID-19 (dated by TCRdb to the early 2020s). The method was the immunoSEQ multiplex PCR assay. What TCRdb holds here is the immuneACCESS table cut down to in-frame rearrangements. Part of the clones is not present; checked against another copy, under half of the missing clones reflect an unresolved V gene, and the others are unexplained. The sample table contains 90,000 to 130,000 clones; only one count was recorded for approximately 79% of them. The ten largest clonotypes hold roughly 17% of the sample. The material sequenced was peripheral blood. These receptors all come from an elderly woman with active or convalescent COVID-19.

V usage is TRBV28 and J usage is TRBJ2-1, with 8 positions matching TRBD2. The CDR3 spans 18 residues. The V segment lost 5 bases and the J segment 1 base; nucleotides outside the gene matches: 13. CDR1 is MDHEN, CDR2 SYDVKM, per germline. In DNA form, the CDR3 reads TGTGCCAGCAGTACTACTAGCGGTCCCCGGGGATCCTACAATGAGCAGTTCTTC. Its protein product is CASSTTSGPRGSYNEQFF.

This sequence joins TRBV5-1 and TRBJ1-3; possible D gene TRBD1, 5 bases. V lost 4 bases and J lost 0, with 8 bases in between. The germline gives CDR1 SGHRS, CDR2 YFSETQ. CDR3 length: 14 amino acids. CDR3 in amino acids: CASSQGNSGNTIYF. In nucleotides, the CDR3 is TGCGCCAGCAGCCAGGGTAACTCTGGAAACACCATATATTTT.

V gene TRBV2 combines with J gene TRBJ1-5; possibly TRBD1 for D (6 bases). Trimming removed 7 bases at V and 5 bases at J, with 15 bases between. The V gene's germline CDR1 is SNHLY and CDR2 FYNNEI. The CDR3 is 14 residues long. The CDR3 DNA follows: TGTGCCAGCAATGTAGGGGGGGCAGATCAGCCCCAGCATTTT. Amino acid sequence: CASNVGGADQPQHF.

The chain uses TRBV18 and TRBJ2-1, with TRBD2 as a possible D gene (6 bases). Trimming shortened V by 2 bases and J by 1 base, and 6 bases separated the two germline ends. CDR1 is KGHSH and CDR2 is LQKENI in the germline V gene. The CDR3 consists of 14 residues. DNA of the CDR3: TGTGCCAGCTCACCAAGCGGGTCCTACAATGAGCAGTTCTTC. This gives the protein CASSPSGSYNEQFF.

The chain recombines TRBV5-1 with TRBJ2-2; 11 bases agree with TRBD2. Per the germline V gene, CDR1 is SGHRS and CDR2 is YFSETQ. The junction had 13 bases not matched to a gene; V was cut back by 4 bases and J by 5 bases. The CDR3 runs 18 residues. The CDR3 bases are TGCGCCAGCAGCGAACCGACTAGCGGGAATAGGGGGACCGGGGAGCTGTTTTTT. The encoded protein is CASSEPTSGNRGTGELFF.

The chain links TRBV7-6 to TRBJ1-1; D is uncertain. Germline CDR1 is SGHVS and CDR2 is FNYEAQ. The CDR3 has 15 amino acids. V gave up 3 bases and J gave up 5 bases, with 16 bases separating them. CDR3 sequence: CASSFKWGGETEAFF. DNA for the CDR3: TGTGCCAGCAGCTTCAAATGGGGAGGTGAGACTGAAGCTTTCTTT.

The gene calls are TRBV5-1 and TRBJ1-1; 9 bases map to TRBD1. J gave up 7 bases and V 1 base, and 5 bases lay outside the gene matches. CDR1 SGHRS and CDR2 YFSETQ come from the germline V gene. This CDR3 has 14 amino acids. This CDR3 reads CASSLRDRANEAFF. Written as DNA, the CDR3 is TGCGCCAGCAGCTTGCGGGACAGGGCTAATGAAGCTTTCTTT.

The chain uses TRBV20-1 and TRBJ2-4; D unclear. This CDR3 region has 13 residues. V lost 3 bases, J lost 0 bases, and 6 bases lay in between. CDR1 is DFQATT, CDR2 SNEGSKA, per germline (reference sequence). This CDR3 is CSASELAKNIQYF. DNA for the CDR3: TGCAGTGCTAGTGAACTAGCCAAAAACATTCAGTACTTC.

The gene calls are TRBV7-9 and TRBJ2-1; D uncertain. Germline assignment: CDR1 SEHNR and CDR2 FQNEAQ (reference sequence). CDR3 length equals 14 residues. The V gene lost 5 bases and the J gene lost 5 bases, with 13 bases spanning the gap. In nucleotides, the CDR3 is TGTGCCAGCAGCCAGGTGGCTAAACACAATGAGCAGTTCTTC. Protein sequence: CASSQVAKHNEQFF.